Listed below are T cell receptor beta chains from one sample, sequenced in a study of Graves' ophthalmopathy and Graves' hyperthyroidism. MiXCR, run by TCRdb on the multiplex PCR reads, gives a single entry per CDR3 protein. The sample includes about 210,000 distinct CDR3 sequences, around 28% of them seen just once. Source material: peripheral blood. The origin of the receptors is a man between 50 and 59 years old with Graves' ophthalmopathy. The conserved cysteine and the conserved F or W are not part of the CDR3 here. Each record gives: V gene, CDR3 protein.

TRBV12-3/TRBV12-4 | ASRMTGKLWTHYGYT
TRBV6-2/TRBV6-3 | ASSTGTPPTQY
TRBV7-8 | ASSYVPGQGTDIQY
TRBV6-2/TRBV6-3 | ASRWTAPYEQY
TRBV28 | ASSDRVGAGQPQH
TRBV10-3 | AISAGEEAQY
TRBV12-3/TRBV12-4 | ASSRPGHSYEQY
TRBV7-8 | ASSLDGQGNQPQH
TRBV7-6 | ASKREGRTGELF
TRBV9 | ASSVGTSDYEQY
TRBV20-1 | SAFRGHTEAF
TRBV6-5 | ASRSNRGWNDEQY
TRBV7-6 | ASSLPGVRSYEQY
TRBV27 | ASGDGMNTEAF
TRBV7-3 | ASSLTVSGTAF
TRBV18 | ASSRGTNTEAF
TRBV6-1 | ASSEVGGQGFRYT
TRBV20-1 | SVAQNKETQY
TRBV12-3/TRBV12-4 | ASSFRGPKGSPLH
TRBV6-2/TRBV6-3 | ASSPGGQGVYEQY
TRBV28 | ASSSSDRVTEAF
TRBV6-5 | ASSYGGQSGSYEQY
TRBV7-9 | ASSFPQTGRDEQY
TRBV6-1 | ASSEWGNYEQY
TRBV25-1 | ASSVTGGQGDGYT
TRBV4-2 | ASSQDYLTYEQY
TRBV20-1 | SAKFLAEYEQY
TRBV20-1 | SARDRRGHQPQH
TRBV7-8 | ASRRGQGGRTGELF
TRBV12-3/TRBV12-4 | ASRGQLNTEAF
TRBV11-2 | ASSLGPEETQY
TRBV7-6 | ASGTVVGWELF
TRBV27 | ASSLGYNYEQY
TRBV5-1 | ASSHYVGWELF
TRBV5-1 | ASSILSGTSGAKNIQY
TRBV9 | ASSVGSGYETQY
TRBV30 | AWSVRRAYEQY
TRBV12-3/TRBV12-4 | ASSLRGPSQGEQY
TRBV7-2 | ASSPTSGLESSGTQY
TRBV29-1 | SVRLAGSYEQY
TRBV29-1 | SVAAGVNQPQH
TRBV27 | ASTSVPGTRNQPQH
TRBV6-2/TRBV6-3 | ASSYLSNADGYT
TRBV5-1 | ASRPEAGTGGSYEQY
TRBV6-2/TRBV6-3 | ASSGIGQANYEQY
TRBV19 | ASSIPGGTRPYEQY
TRBV12-3/TRBV12-4 | ASSPDGTGELF
TRBV28 | ASTPGEDTEAF
TRBV12-3/TRBV12-4 | ASSPTGTSGTPQETQY